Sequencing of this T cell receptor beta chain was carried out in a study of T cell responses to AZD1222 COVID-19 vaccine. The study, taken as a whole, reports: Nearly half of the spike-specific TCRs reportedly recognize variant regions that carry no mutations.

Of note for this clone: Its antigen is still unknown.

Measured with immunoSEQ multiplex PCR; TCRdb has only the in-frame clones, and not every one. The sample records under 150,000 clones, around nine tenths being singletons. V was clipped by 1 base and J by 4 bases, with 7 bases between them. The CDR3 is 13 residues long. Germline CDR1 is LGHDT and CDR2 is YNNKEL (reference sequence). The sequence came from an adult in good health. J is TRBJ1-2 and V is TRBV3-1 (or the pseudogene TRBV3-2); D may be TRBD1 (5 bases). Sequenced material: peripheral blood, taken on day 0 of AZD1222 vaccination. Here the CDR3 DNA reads TGTGCCAGCAGCCAAGCGGGGGTCTATGGCTACACCTTC. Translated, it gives CASSQAGVYGYTF.